The 32 T cell receptor beta chains listed next were all sequenced from one sample in a study of T cell responses to AZD1222 COVID-19 vaccine (TCRdb year 2021). The intended sense of this specimen's time point label: baseline before first vaccination. Receptor amplification or capture employed the immunoSEQ multiplex PCR assay. TCRdb stores this immuneACCESS table with in-frame sequences only. Part of the clones is absent; in the studies checked, under half of the shortfall reflects unresolved V genes, and no reason is known for the rest. The sample table contains around 100,000 clones; only one count was recorded for around 89% of them. The ten top clones hold around 19% of the sample. The material was peripheral blood, obtained on day 0 of AZD1222 vaccination. The receptor source for this set is an adult in good health.

V is TRBV6-5 and J is TRBJ1-1; D not resolved. The CDR3 has 15 amino acids. V was cut by 4 bases and J by 4 bases, with 16 bases left in between. CDR1 and CDR2 from the germline V gene are MNHEY and SVGAGI. DNA for the CDR3: TGTGCCAGCAGTTTGATATATTCTCGGGGCACTGAAGCTTTCTTT. It codes for CASSLIYSRGTEAFF.

The V gene is TRBV27, the J gene TRBJ2-6; D is unresolved. In germline, CDR1 is MNHEY, CDR2 SMNVEV (reference sequence). This CDR3 comprises 14 residues. Trimming took off 5 bases at V and 0 bases at J, with 5 bases between the two ends. CDR3 nucleotide sequence: TGTGCCAGCAGTGATAGCTCTGGGGCCAACGTCCTGACTTTC. It codes for CASSDSSGANVLTF.

The J gene is TRBJ2-7, the V gene TRBV7-8, with D possibly being TRBD2 (6 bases). The CDR3 sequence is 13 residues long. Germline V CDR1 and CDR2: SGHVS, FQNEAQ. V lost 3 bases and J 3 bases, leaving 9 bases between the germline ends. The CDR3 here is CASSFGEVYEQYF. For the CDR3, the DNA is TGTGCCAGCAGCTTTGGGGAGGTCTACGAGCAGTACTTC.

The chain combines TRBV19 with TRBJ2-6, with D possibly matching TRBD2 (6 bases). The CDR3 sequence is 15 residues long. Per the germline V gene, CDR1 is LNHDA and CDR2 is SQIVND (reference sequence). Trimming pared 11 bases from V and 0 bases from J, leaving 14 bases between. The CDR3 here is CAGGGRISGANVLTF. Written as DNA, the CDR3 is TGTGCCGGCGGAGGGCGGATCTCTGGGGCCAACGTCCTGACTTTC. Supplemented by reference TRBV19 and TRBJ2-6, the full variable domain reads DGGITQSPKYLFRKEGQNVTLSCEQNLNHDAMYWYRQDPGQGLRLIYYSQIVNDFQKGDIAEGYSVSREKKESFPLTVTSAQKNPTAFYLCAGGGRISGANVLTFGAGSRLTVL.

V and J are TRBV9 and TRBJ2-1, with D perhaps matching TRBD2 (7 bases). The germline V gene encodes CDR1 SGDLS and CDR2 YYNGEE. The CDR3 has 18 amino acids. Deletions cut 2 bases from V and 3 bases from J, with 21 bases between. DNA of the CDR3: TGTGCCAGCAGCGTGGGACTGGGGGCGGGGGCGCTCTACAATGAGCAGTTCTTC. Residues: CASSVGLGAGALYNEQFF. Based on the CDR3 plus reference TRBV9 and TRBJ2-1, the full variable domain is DSGVTQTPKHLITATGQRVTLRCSPRSGDLSVYWYQQSLDQGLQFLIQYYNGEERAKGNILERFSAQQFPDLHSELNLSSLELGDSALYFCASSVGLGAGALYNEQFFGPGTRLTVL.

This clone showed up just once. In nucleotides, the CDR3 is TGTGCCTGGAGGGGATCGACTAGCGGGGGGGTCAATGAGCAGTTCTTC. Protein: CAWRGSTSGGVNEQFF. The chain uses TRBV30 and TRBJ2-1; 14 bases fit TRBD2. Per the germline V gene, CDR1 is GTSNPN and CDR2 is SVGIG (reference sequence). The CDR3 is made up of 16 amino acids. The ends lost 3 bases at V and 6 bases at J; junction bases unmatched: 7.

The chain uses TRBV10-1 and TRBJ2-1, with a tentative D call TRBD1 (5 bases). V was shortened by 3 bases and J by 7 bases, with 16 bases between the two germline ends. In germline, CDR1 is WNHNN, CDR2 SYGVQD (reference sequence). The CDR3 runs to 15 residues. The CDR3 region has the DNA TGCGCCAGCAGTGAAGGTGGGGCGAGAACGAATGAGCAGTTCTTC. It translates to CASSEGGARTNEQFF.

The rearrangement uses TRBV3-1 (or the pseudogene TRBV3-2) and TRBJ1-5; a weak D match, TRBD1 (5 bases). Trimming shortened V by 4 bases and J by 7 bases, and 14 bases separated the two germline ends. Germline lookup yields CDR1 LGHDT and CDR2 YNNKEL (reference sequence). This CDR3 is built from 14 residues. The CDR3 protein is CASSPAQGGQPQHF. For the CDR3, the DNA is TGTGCCAGCAGCCCCGCCCAGGGAGGCCAGCCCCAGCATTTT.

This chain joins TRBV9 and TRBJ1-4, with D tentatively TRBD1 (5 bases). Per the germline V gene, CDR1 is SGDLS and CDR2 is YYNGEE. Trimming stripped 0 bases from V and 0 bases from J, with 6 bases between. The length of the CDR3 is 15 residues. The CDR3 is CASSVGQSTNEKLFF. The CDR3 nucleotides are TGTGCCAGCAGCGTAGGACAGTCAACTAATGAAAAACTGTTTTTT.

The chain combines TRBV6-2 or TRBV6-3 with TRBJ2-5, with D maybe TRBD2 (5 bases). CDR1 is MNHEY, CDR2 SVGEGT, per germline. V lost 5 bases to trimming and J lost 8 bases, with 15 bases between them. This CDR3 is built from 13 residues. Here the CDR3 DNA reads TGTGCCAGCAGTATGGACTTACCAGACACCCAGTACTTC. This codes for CASSMDLPDTQYF.

This rearrangement joins TRBV9 to TRBJ1-2; unclear D gene. The germline CDR1 and CDR2 sequences are SGDLS and YYNGEE. The length of the CDR3 is 12 residues. With 3 bases removed from V and 4 bases from J, the gap between germline ends came to 7 bases. CDR3: CASSDSSYGYTF. In DNA form, the CDR3 reads TGTGCCAGCAGCGACAGTTCCTATGGCTACACCTTC.

V is TRBV5-1 and J is TRBJ1-4, with D maybe TRBD1 (6 bases). The germline V gene has CDR1 SGHRS and CDR2 YFSETQ. The CDR3 has 15 residues. Deletions cut 7 bases from V and 0 bases from J, with 13 bases between. For the CDR3, the DNA is TGCGCCAGCGGGGAGGGGGACTCAACTAATGAAAAACTGTTTTTT. Translated: CASGEGDSTNEKLFF.

The chain couples TRBV6-5 to TRBJ2-7; the match to TRBD2 covers 8 bases. This CDR3 is 14 amino acids long. Unmatched junction bases numbered 3, after V lost 2 bases and J lost 3 bases. Looked up from germline, CDR1 is MNHEY and CDR2 is SVGAGI. The CDR3 is CASSYRGGYYEQYF. The CDR3, as DNA: TGTGCCAGCAGTTACCGGGGGGGCTACTACGAGCAGTACTTC.

The V call is TRBV6-5, the J call TRBJ2-7; 7 nucleotides line up with TRBD1. The junction had 8 bases not matched to a gene; V was cut back by 2 bases and J by 4 bases. This CDR3 region has 15 residues. CDR1 and CDR2 (germline): MNHEY, SVGAGI. The CDR3 DNA is TGTGCCAGCAGTTACAGTGGGGCAGGGGGTTACGAGCAGTACTTC. As protein: CASSYSGAGGYEQYF.

V is TRBV5-1 and J is TRBJ2-3; either TRBD1 or TRBD2 may fit D (6 bases each). CDR3 length: 17 amino acids. The V end was cut by 4 bases, the J end by 2 bases, with 20 bases between. Germline lookup yields CDR1 SGHRS and CDR2 YFSETQ. CDR3 DNA: TGCGCCAGCAGCGCGTTCGGTCCGGGGGCTGTCACAGATACGCAGTATTTT. Translation gives CASSAFGPGAVTDTQYF.

The chain combines TRBV5-1 with TRBJ1-5; no firm D call. CDR3 length equals 14 residues. V was shortened by 0 bases and J by 3 bases, with 7 bases between the two germline ends. The V gene's germline CDR1 is SGHRS and CDR2 YFSETQ. CDR3 coding DNA: TGCGCCAGCAGCTTGGTTAACCACAATCAGCCCCAGCATTTT. Translated, it gives CASSLVNHNQPQHF.

The V gene is TRBV9, the J gene TRBJ2-1; D gene unclear. Germline values: CDR1 SGDLS, CDR2 YYNGEE. The CDR3 covers 13 residues. Trimming took 4 bases from V and 10 from J, leaving 15 bases between them. The CDR3 DNA is TGTGCCAGCAGCCAAAGACCCTCCGAAGAGCAGTTCTTC. Translating gives CASSQRPSEEQFF. Drawing the rest from reference TRBV9 and TRBJ2-1, the complete variable domain is DSGVTQTPKHLITATGQRVTLRCSPRSGDLSVYWYQQSLDQGLQFLIQYYNGEERAKGNILERFSAQQFPDLHSELNLSSLELGDSALYFCASSQRPSEEQFFGPGTRLTVL.

This chain connects TRBV7-2 to TRBJ2-2, with 7 bases matching TRBD1. Germline V CDR1 and CDR2: SGHTA, FQGNSA. Germline trimming cut 1 base from V and 0 bases from J; bases unmatched to any gene: 2. The CDR3 contains 16 residues. In DNA, the CDR3 is TGTGCCAGCAGCTTAGTGGGGACAGCGAACACCGGGGAGCTGTTTTTT. Its protein is CASSLVGTANTGELFF.

J is TRBJ1-2 and V is TRBV7-3; TRBD1 might be the D (6 bases). The CDR3 has 12 residues. Germline CDR1 reads SGHTA; CDR2 reads FQGTGA. Trimming stripped 2 bases from V and 6 bases from J, with 7 bases between. CDR3 amino acids: CASSLPGDGYTF. The CDR3, as DNA: TGTGCCAGCAGCTTACCAGGGGATGGCTACACCTTC. The variable domain in full, completed from reference TRBV7-3 and TRBJ1-2, reads GAGVSQTPSNKVTEKGKYVELRCDPISGHTALYWYRQSLGQGPEFLIYFQGTGAADDSGLPNDRFFAVRPEGSVSTLKIQRTERGDSAVYLCASSLPGDGYTFGSGTRLTVV.

The genes are TRBV28 and TRBJ1-6; D remains unclear. The CDR3 loop spans 13 amino acids. Per the germline V gene, CDR1 is MDHEN and CDR2 is SYDVKM. Trimming stripped 7 bases from V and 6 bases from J, with 10 bases between. DNA of the CDR3: TGTGCCAGCATCGGATACCTTAATTCACCCCTCCACTTT. It yields the protein CASIGYLNSPLHF.

The V call is TRBV11-2, the J call TRBJ1-2; TRBD1 might be the D (5 bases). Germline V gives CDR1 SGHAT, CDR2 FQNNGV. The CDR3 contains 14 residues. The V end lost 1 base, the J end lost 7 bases, and 13 bases lay between the germline ends. The CDR3 protein is CASSLVAKGFGYTF. In DNA, the CDR3 is TGTGCCAGCAGCTTAGTAGCGAAGGGGTTTGGCTACACCTTC.

The chain employs TRBV7-9 and TRBJ2-7; D is undetermined. V lost 0 bases, J lost 1 base, and 10 bases lay in between. The germline V gene encodes CDR1 SEHNR and CDR2 FQNEAQ (reference sequence). The CDR3 consists of 15 residues. CDR3 protein: CASSLAAQTSYEQYF. The DNA for the CDR3 is TGTGCCAGCAGCTTAGCGGCACAGACGTCCTACGAGCAGTACTTC.

The rearrangement links TRBV6-5 to TRBJ2-5; D remains ambiguous. CDR1 and CDR2 (germline): MNHEY, SVGAGI. The CDR3 contains 16 residues. Trimming took 0 bases from V and 5 from J, leaving 16 bases between them. Written as DNA, the CDR3 is TGTGCCAGCAGTTACTCGTTAGGCCAACTGGGGGAGACCCAGTACTTC. This sequence encodes CASSYSLGQLGETQYF.

The J gene is TRBJ2-2, the V gene TRBV2; 9 nucleotides line up with TRBD1. V lost 5 bases, J lost 3 bases, and 7 bases stayed unmatched. The CDR3 runs to 16 residues. Germline loops: CDR1 SNHLY, CDR2 FYNNEI. The CDR3 DNA reads as TGTGCCAGCAGTCTTGGGACAGGGAGTCACACCGGGGAGCTGTTTTTT. It codes for CASSLGTGSHTGELFF.

The chain joins TRBV27 to TRBJ1-1; 7 bases fit TRBD1. The V gene end was trimmed by 2 bases and the J gene end by 5 bases; junction bases not matched to a gene: 11. The length of the CDR3 is 16 residues. Germline CDR1 and CDR2: MNHEY and SMNVEV (reference sequence). CDR3 coding DNA: TGTGCCAGCAGTTTAGGCCAGGGGGGTATGTGGACTGAAGCTTTCTTT. Its translation is CASSLGQGGMWTEAFF.

This clone came up once. The chain is built from TRBV29-1 and TRBJ2-7; possible D gene TRBD1, 6 bases. The germline gives CDR1 SQVTM, CDR2 ANQGSEA. Trimming took 2 bases from V and 3 from J, leaving 8 bases between them. CDR3 size: 12 residues. DNA for the CDR3: TGCAGCGTTGAAAGGGGGAACTACGAGCAGTACTTC. Amino acid sequence: CSVERGNYEQYF.

This rearrangement joins TRBV29-1 to TRBJ2-1; TRBD1 agrees at 10 bases. CDR1 is SQVTM and CDR2 is ANQGSEA in the germline V gene. This CDR3 spans 17 amino acids. V shed 4 bases, J shed 4 bases, and the junction held 13 bases outside the gene matches. The CDR3 region has the DNA TGCAGCGTTGCGCGGGACAGGGGTTTGACCCAGTACAATGAGCAGTTCTTC. This gives the protein CSVARDRGLTQYNEQFF.

The chain combines TRBV7-3 with TRBJ1-5; 10 bases agree with TRBD1. The CDR3 sequence is 18 residues long. Germline trimming cut 4 bases from V and 4 bases from J; bases unmatched to any gene: 13. Germline values: CDR1 SGHTA, CDR2 FQGTGA. Written as DNA, the CDR3 is TGTGCCAGCAGCTCCAATTTAAACCGACAGGGGGCAAATCAGCCCCAGCATTTT. Its protein product is CASSSNLNRQGANQPQHF.

With respect to this clone: The CDR3 does not close with the conserved phenylalanine or tryptophan, likely indicating a read error. The rearrangement links TRBV15 to TRBJ1-6; tentative D call: TRBD1 (5 bases). Looked up from germline, CDR1 is LNHNV and CDR2 is YYDKDF (reference sequence). This CDR3 region has 15 residues. Trimming removed 2 bases from V and 6 bases from J, with 11 bases in between. CDR3 loop: CATSRPRGPNSPLHL. For the CDR3, the DNA is TGTGCCACCAGCAGACCCCGGGGACCTAATTCACCCCTCCACCTT.

This chain connects TRBV5-1 to TRBJ1-1; no reliable D call. Germline V gene lookup returns CDR1 SGHRS and CDR2 YFSETQ. V was cut by 0 bases and J by 0 bases, with 12 bases left in between. The CDR3 length is 16 residues. Written as DNA, the CDR3 is TGCGCCAGCAGCTTGGAGGCAGGCGCCATGAACACTGAAGCTTTCTTT. Its translation is CASSLEAGAMNTEAFF.

The chain employs TRBV2 and TRBJ2-7; 7 bases fit TRBD1. V shed 8 bases, J shed 5 bases, and the junction held 9 bases outside the gene matches. This CDR3 spans 13 amino acids. Germline V CDR1 and CDR2: SNHLY, FYNNEI. CDR3 DNA: TGTGCCAGCTTCAGACAGGGTGGCAACGAGCAGTACTTC. Its protein product is CASFRQGGNEQYF.

The chain is built from TRBV2 and TRBJ2-2, with 7 bases identical to TRBD1. Germline values: CDR1 SNHLY, CDR2 FYNNEI. V shed 7 bases and J 6 bases; nucleotides not matched to a gene: 5. This CDR3 contains 13 residues. The CDR3 coding sequence is TGTGCCAGCACACAGACAGGGCCCGGGGAGCTGTTTTTT. It codes for CASTQTGPGELFF.